This is a list of T cell receptor beta chains from one sample in a study of cytomegalovirus exposure and HLA in healthy donors. Sequenced by immunoSEQ multiplex PCR; TCRdb stores in-frame clones only, minus some. Found here are about 160,000 clones, roughly 86% of them singletons; the top ten hold about 9.3%. Source material: PBMCs. The receptor set was obtained from a young woman in good health and CMV-seropositive. The CDR3 runs from the conserved cysteine through the conserved F or W. The D gene is left open where the match is weak. Clone size is stated in some rows and not others, as once, few, many or a class when expanded.

D	size	V	J	CDR3	DNA
TRBD2	.	TRBV9	TRBJ2-3	CASSARLAGELGTQYF	TGTGCCAGCAGCGCCCGACTAGCGGGAGAGTTGGGTACGCAGTATTTT
TRBD1	once	TRBV30	TRBJ1-1	CAWSLDRGMAFF	TGTGCCTGGAGTTTAGACAGGGGTATGGCTTTCTTT
TRBD2	once	TRBV7-2	TRBJ2-1	CASSSWTSGAQIF	TGTGCCAGCAGCTCATGGACTAGCGGGGCCCAGATCTTC
.	.	TRBV5-4	TRBJ1-2	CASSERFYGYTF	TGTGCCAGCAGCGAACGGTTCTATGGCTACACCTTC
.	.	TRBV9	TRBJ1-1	CASSGRDKTNTEAFF	TGTGCCAGCAGCGGAAGGGACAAAACGAACACTGAAGCTTTCTTT
.	.	TRBV6-6	TRBJ2-5	CASSNQETQYF	TGTGCCAGCAGCAATCAAGAGACCCAGTACTTC
.	.	TRBV5-6	TRBJ1-1	CASSWGVGNTEAFF	TGTGCCAGCAGCTGGGGCGTTGGGAACACTGAAGCTTTCTTT
.	few	TRBV25-1	TRBJ2-5	CASSRAGAKETQYF	TGTGCCAGCAGTAGGGCAGGGGCGAAAGAGACCCAGTACTTC
.	.	TRBV9	TRBJ2-1	CASSVFDEGGVYNEQFF	TGTGCCAGCAGCGTTTTTGATGAGGGAGGCGTTTACAATGAGCAGTTCTTC
TRBD1	.	TRBV6-5	TRBJ1-2	CASSRPGQANYGYTF	TGTGCCAGCAGTAGACCCGGACAGGCTAACTATGGCTACACCTTC
.	.	TRBV5-1	TRBJ1-2	CASSLDRDSYGYTF	TGCGCCAGCAGCTTGGACAGGGATAGCTATGGCTACACCTTC
.	.	TRBV7-2	TRBJ2-2	CASSPLGPGTNTGELFF	TGTGCCAGCAGCCCTTTAGGGCCGGGGACAAACACCGGGGAGCTGTTTTTT
.	.	TRBV12-5	TRBJ2-7	CASGHPPGTPRFYEQYF	TGTGCTAGTGGCCACCCCCCCGGGACACCTAGGTTCTACGAGCAGTACTTC
.	.	TRBV10-3	TRBJ1-1	CAISESGGNTEAFF	TGTGCCATCAGTGAGTCGGGAGGGAACACTGAAGCTTTCTTT
.	.	TRBV10-3	TRBJ2-1	CAISERRASSYNEQFF	TGTGCCATCAGTGAACGCAGGGCTAGCTCCTACAATGAGCAGTTCTTC
TRBD1	.	TRBV27	TRBJ2-7	CASSSDRGRYEQYF	TGTGCCAGCAGTTCCGACAGGGGCCGTTACGAGCAGTACTTC
.	.	TRBV5-4	TRBJ2-7	CASSSAVVESGSYEQYF	TGTGCCAGCAGCTCTGCTGTGGTAGAGTCTGGCTCCTACGAGCAGTACTTC
.	.	TRBV19	TRBJ1-3	CASTRAHGDTIYF	TGTGCCAGTACCAGGGCCCATGGCGACACCATATATTTT
TRBD2	.	TRBV18	TRBJ2-3	CASSRTSGRARDTQYF	TGTGCCAGCTCACGAACTAGCGGGAGGGCCAGAGATACGCAGTATTTT
TRBD1	.	TRBV6-1	TRBJ2-7	CASTWDRADEQYF	TGTGCCAGCACCTGGGACAGGGCGGACGAGCAGTACTTC
TRBD1	.	TRBV27	TRBJ2-3	CASSLTTGEAGTDTQYF	TGTGCCAGCAGTTTAACGACAGGGGAGGCGGGCACAGATACGCAGTATTTT
TRBD2	.	TRBV10-3	TRBJ2-1	CAISGGTSGSNEQFF	TGTGCCATCAGTGGGGGGACTAGCGGGAGCAATGAGCAGTTCTTC
.	.	TRBV6-6	TRBJ1-5	CASGLNQGNGDQPQHF	TGTGCCAGCGGTCTAAACCAGGGGAACGGCGATCAGCCCCAGCATTTT
.	.	TRBV7-2	TRBJ2-7	CASSLAASYEQYF	TGTGCCAGCAGCTTGGCGGCCTCCTACGAGCAGTACTTC
TRBD1	.	TRBV10-3	TRBJ1-1	CAISGGQGSVTEAFF	TGTGCCATCAGTGGCGGACAGGGTTCGGTCACTGAAGCTTTCTTT
.	.	TRBV14	TRBJ2-7	CASSQEQVTQYF	TGTGCCAGCAGCCAAGAGCAGGTCACGCAGTACTTC
.	.	TRBV10-3	TRBJ1-2	CATIAPEKSYGYTF	TGTGCCACCATAGCCCCTGAAAAATCCTATGGCTACACCTTC